This TCR beta chain was recorded in a study of T-cell memory formation after mild COVID-19. At the level of the study: Largely donor-specific TCR clusters were found.

In this sample, this clonotype turned up a few times. Antigen: not known. Study-level findings and limits: CM and EM subsets held most contracting CD4+ clones; EMRA held CD8+ ones. Day 15 to 85 contracting clones showed balanced CD4/CD8; day 15 to 37 expanders favored CD4+. Cross-reactive memory seemingly joined, as some responding clones were found in pre-infection memory.

In TCRdb, the 5' RACE reads were re-called with MiXCR into one record per CDR3 protein. Here the sample spans more than 300,000 distinct CDR3 sequences, about 20% being singletons. The TCR originated in a man in his late teens or twenties who had mild COVID-19 (a few samples of this study predate the infection). Cell type and time point are not known. The sample comprised PBMCs or a T cell subset sorted from them (not recorded which).

The CDR3 sequence is CASSSEPAPSYNEQFF. The CDR3 coding sequence is TGCGCCAGCAGCTCTGAGCCGGCCCCCTCCTACAATGAGCAGTTCTTC. This chain uses TRBV5-1 with TRBJ2-1; D is unclear. The CDR3 covers 16 residues. Per the germline V gene, CDR1 is SGHRS and CDR2 is YFSETQ. V lost 3 bases and J 0 bases, leaving 13 bases between the germline ends.